What follows are 27 T cell receptor beta chains derived from one specimen sequenced in a study of CD8 T cells in ankylosing spondylitis. TCRdb re-called the 5' RACE reads through MiXCR, storing one row per CDR3 protein. The data contain about 36,000 distinct CDR3 sequences, approximately 9.9% of them singletons. The sample comprised synovial fluid, either unsorted or a sorted T cell fraction (not recorded which). The receptors here all came from a male donor with ankylosing spondylitis.

The V and J genes are TRBV20-1 and TRBJ2-2; TRBD2 matches at 11 bases. V shed 1 base, J shed 5 bases, and the junction held 3 bases outside the gene matches. This CDR3 spans 15 amino acids. Germline loops: CDR1 DFQATT, CDR2 SNEGSKA (reference sequence). This CDR3 is CSARGLAGKTGELFF. In nucleotides, the CDR3 is TGCAGTGCTAGAGGACTAGCGGGAAAAACCGGGGAGCTGTTTTTT.

This clonotype was found a few times. The chain uses TRBV5-1 and TRBJ2-5; TRBD1 matches 7 bases. Germline values: CDR1 SGHRS, CDR2 YFSETQ. This CDR3 is built from 15 residues. J gave up 3 bases and V 0 bases, and 5 bases lay outside the gene matches. CDR3 sequence: CASSLGGTAKETQYF. The DNA for the CDR3 is TGCGCCAGCAGCTTGGGGGGGACAGCTAAAGAGACCCAGTACTTC.

The rearrangement joins TRBV20-1 to TRBJ1-1; possible D gene TRBD1, 6 bases. Germline values: CDR1 DFQATT, CDR2 SNEGSKA (reference sequence). The CDR3 extends over 14 amino acids. Trimming pared 1 base from V and 2 bases from J, leaving 11 bases between. The CDR3 region has the DNA TGCAGTGCTAGAGTGGCAGGGGATAACACTGAAGCTTTCTTT. Translated: CSARVAGDNTEAFF.

This clonotype has a handful of counts. The junction does not match germline at one end; this may be a read error. This chain uses TRBV24-1 with TRBJ2-3; no firm D call. Germline values: CDR1 KGHDR, CDR2 SFDVKD. CDR3 length equals 12 residues. CDR3 coding DNA: TGTGCCACCAGTGATTTCACAGATATGCAGTATTTT. Translating gives CATSDFTDMQYF.

This clonotype showed up just a few times. V gene TRBV2 combines with J gene TRBJ2-1; 14 nucleotides line up with TRBD2. The CDR3 is made up of 13 amino acids. The V gene's germline CDR1 is SNHLY and CDR2 FYNNEI. The CDR3 spells CDGGTSGSGEQFF. CDR3 coding DNA: TGTGACGGCGGGACTAGCGGGAGTGGTGAGCAGTTCTTC.

V and J are TRBV5-5 and TRBJ2-2; TRBD1 agrees at 7 bases. V was pared by 4 bases and J by 5 bases, with 14 bases of the junction left unmatched. Germline V gene lookup returns CDR1 SGHKS and CDR2 YYEKEE (reference sequence). The CDR3 consists of 17 residues. The CDR3 loop reads CASSPDRSLRRTGELFF. The CDR3 DNA reads as TGTGCCAGCAGCCCGGACAGGAGTCTTAGGAGGACCGGGGAGCTGTTTTTT. Variable domain in full (rest from reference TRBV5-5 and TRBJ2-2): DAGVTQSPTHLIKTRGQQVTLRCSPISGHKSVSWYQQVLGQGPQFIFQYYEKEERGRGNFPDRFSARQFPNYSSELNVNALLLGDSALYLCASSPDRSLRRTGELFFGEGSRLTVL.

The sample holds many counts of this clonotype. The chain carries TRBV28 and TRBJ1-5; TRBD1 agrees at 8 bases. The CDR3 loop spans 15 amino acids. J was trimmed by 4 bases and V by 7 bases; bases with no gene match: 9. CDR1 is MDHEN and CDR2 is SYDVKM in the germline V gene. The CDR3 loop reads CASIGQGFGNQPQHF. CDR3 sequence (DNA): TGTGCCAGCATCGGACAGGGATTCGGTAATCAGCCCCAGCATTTT.

Comments on this clonotype: This may arise from a read error, as a much more abundant clone is one base away. The chain joins TRBV18 to TRBJ2-3; 7 positions agree with TRBD1. Germline V gene data show CDR1 as KGHSH and CDR2 as LQKENI. The CDR3 has 15 amino acids. The CDR3 region has the DNA TGTGCCAACTCACCATTAGGACAGGGCACAGATACGCAGTATTTT. As protein: CANSPLGQGTDTQYF.

A word on this clonotype: The junction and the germline gene differ at one end; a read error may be behind it. The chain recombines TRBV12-3 or TRBV12-4 with TRBJ1-2; D not resolved. This CDR3 is built from 11 residues. The CDR3 region is CASSYGGPEAF. The CDR3 nucleotides are TGTGCCAGCAGTTACGGAGGACCTGAAGCCTTC.

This clonotype was seen at least ten times. The CDR3: CASSPRTGWHGYTF. The CDR3 coding sequence is TGTGCCAGCAGTCCCAGGACAGGGTGGCATGGCTACACCTTC. The V gene is TRBV28, the J gene TRBJ1-2, with TRBD1 matching over 8 bases. In germline, CDR1 is MDHEN, CDR2 SYDVKM. V was clipped by 5 bases and J by 6 bases; unmatched bases: 8. The CDR3 length is 14 residues.

This clonotype was counted between two and nine times. The gene calls are TRBV4-1 and TRBJ2-7; D is possibly TRBD2 (6 bases). V was cut by 0 bases and J by 3 bases, with 12 bases left in between. Germline V gives CDR1 MGHRA, CDR2 YSYEKL. The CDR3 is 15 amino acids. The CDR3 is CASSQERASVYEQYF. The CDR3 DNA sequence: TGCGCCAGCAGCCAAGAACGGGCTAGCGTCTACGAGCAGTACTTC.

This clonotype turned up a few times. The CDR3 DNA follows: TGCGCCAGCAGCCGGACGGAGACCTACGAGCAGTACTTC. Amino acids: CASSRTETYEQYF. This chain joins TRBV4-1 and TRBJ2-7, with D unresolved. CDR1 is MGHRA and CDR2 is YSYEKL in the germline V gene. The CDR3 consists of 13 residues. V lost 4 bases, J lost 2 bases, and 9 bases lay in between.

This clonotype was detected ten times or more. The rearrangement links TRBV7-3 to TRBJ2-5; 9 bases align to TRBD2. The CDR3 has 16 residues. V lost 2 bases, J lost 2 bases, and 6 bases stayed unmatched. Germline-derived CDR1 and CDR2 are SGHTA and FQGTGA. DNA for the CDR3: TGTGCCAGCAGCTTACCCCAGCGGGAGGCTCAAGAGACCCAGTACTTC. The encoded protein is CASSLPQREAQETQYF.

V gene TRBV5-5 combines with J gene TRBJ2-5, with D uncertain. The ends were cut back, 0 bases at V and 5 bases at J, with 5 bases in the middle. Germline CDR1 and CDR2: SGHKS and YYEKEE (reference sequence). CDR3 size: 12 residues. The CDR3 region is CASSLGTETQYF. CDR3 coding DNA: TGTGCCAGCAGCTTGGGGACCGAGACCCAGTACTTC.

The V and J genes are TRBV6-1 and TRBJ1-5; TRBD1 is a possible D gene (5 bases). This CDR3 contains 13 residues. Germline V lookup: CDR1 MNHNS, CDR2 SASEGT. In DNA form, the CDR3 reads TGTATCAGCGGGGGACCGGGCAATCAGCCCCAGCATTTT. Amino acids: CISGGPGNQPQHF.

The rearrangement links TRBV14 to TRBJ2-2, with a tentative D call TRBD1 (6 bases). The V end lost 1 base, the J end lost 7 bases, and 10 bases lay between the germline ends. The length of the CDR3 is 14 residues. Per germline, CDR1 SGHDN and CDR2 FVKESK. The CDR3 DNA follows: TGTGCCAGCAGCCAAGCAGGGGTAATCGGGGAGCTGTTTTTT. Translated: CASSQAGVIGELFF. The full variable domain, with the rest looked up from reference TRBV14 and TRBJ2-2, is EAGVTQFPSHSVIEKGQTVTLRCDPISGHDNLYWYRRVMGKEIKFLLHFVKESKQDESGMPNNRFLAERTGGTYSTLKVQPAELEDSGVYFCASSQAGVIGELFFGEGSRLTVL.

The chain combines TRBV7-8 with TRBJ2-7, with 8 bases matching TRBD2. The CDR3 covers 13 residues. V shed 5 bases and J 8 bases; nucleotides not matched to a gene: 8. Germline CDR1 reads SGHVS; CDR2 reads FQNEAQ. For the CDR3, the DNA is TGTGCCAGCAGCCCCCGGGAGGGTTTCAAGCAGTACTTC. This codes for CASSPREGFKQYF.

Ten or more counts support this clonotype. This rearrangement joins TRBV7-8 to TRBJ2-2; D is unclear. The CDR3 loop spans 11 amino acids. Trimming left V 5 bases short and J 6 bases short, with 4 bases between. CDR1 is SGHVS and CDR2 is FQNEAQ in the germline V gene. CDR3 bases: TGTGCCAGCAGCCCCCCCGGGGAGCTGTTTTTT. This encodes CASSPPGELFF.

At least ten counts were recorded for this clonotype. The chain is built from TRBV12-3 or TRBV12-4 and TRBJ2-6; D is perhaps TRBD2 (6 bases). This CDR3 has 15 amino acids. Trimming took off 3 bases at V and 4 bases at J, with 10 bases between the two ends. The CDR3 sequence is CASSFGGTGANVLTF. CDR3 nucleotide sequence: TGTGCCAGCAGTTTCGGGGGAACCGGGGCCAACGTCCTGACTTTC.

The rearrangement joins TRBV7-2 to TRBJ2-1, with 7 bases aligning to TRBD2. The V gene end was trimmed by 5 bases and the J gene end by 1 base; junction bases not matched to a gene: 11. This CDR3 comprises 17 residues. The germline gives CDR1 SGHTA, CDR2 FQGNSA. CDR3 amino acids: CASSAMSGTLSYNEQFF. The CDR3 coding sequence is TGTGCCAGCAGCGCGATGAGCGGGACCTTATCCTACAATGAGCAGTTCTTC.

This clonotype appeared a few times. The chain is built from TRBV7-9 and TRBJ2-1; 7 nucleotides line up with TRBD2. From germline, CDR1 is SEHNR and CDR2 FQNEAQ (reference sequence). J gave up 4 bases and V 5 bases, and 11 bases lay outside the gene matches. The CDR3 spans 16 residues. Here the CDR3 reads CASSPPGGSKYNEQFF. The CDR3 nucleotides read TGTGCCAGCAGCCCCCCTGGCGGGAGTAAATACAATGAGCAGTTCTTC.

J is TRBJ1-5 and V is TRBV7-6, with unresolved D. V lost 2 bases and J 3 bases, leaving 5 bases between the germline ends. Germline lookup yields CDR1 SGHVS and CDR2 FNYEAQ. This CDR3 is built from 13 residues. The CDR3 spells CASSLSDNQPQHF. In nucleotides, the CDR3 is TGTGCCAGCAGCTTATCAGACAATCAGCCCCAGCATTTT.

Turning to this clonotype: An end of the junction does not agree with germline; a read error may underlie this. This sequence joins TRBV12-3 or TRBV12-4 and TRBJ2-1, with D tentatively TRBD2 (5 bases). The CDR3 contains 15 residues. CDR3 DNA sequence: TGTGCCAGAAGTTTTTGGGCAGCGGACTACAATGAGCAGTTCTTC. Encoded protein: CARSFWAADYNEQFF.

This clonotype came up many times. The chain combines TRBV29-1 with TRBJ1-1; D is ambiguous. Trimming took off 7 bases at V and 3 bases at J, with 15 bases between the two ends. Germline lookup yields CDR1 SQVTM and CDR2 ANQGSEA. This CDR3 comprises 13 residues. CDR3 nucleotides: TGCAGCGCCGTGGGGAATTTGGACACTGAAGCTTTCTTT. Translated: CSAVGNLDTEAFF.

By its share, this clonotype is medium-sized (0.01 to 0.1%). This chain uses TRBV29-1 with TRBJ2-7, with 8 bases lining up with TRBD1. The CDR3 is 13 amino acids. The J segment lost 2 bases and the V segment lost 4 bases, leaving 4 bases of the junction unmatched. The germline V gene encodes CDR1 SQVTM and CDR2 ANQGSEA. DNA of the CDR3: TGCAGCGTTGTTTCAGGGGGCCCCTACGAGCAGTACTTC. It yields the protein CSVVSGGPYEQYF.

This clonotype appeared a few times. The rearrangement links TRBV7-9 to TRBJ2-7; D remains ambiguous. Trimming cost V 6 bases and J 3 bases, with 12 bases left between them. CDR3 length: 13 amino acids. Germline V gives CDR1 SEHNR, CDR2 FQNEAQ (reference sequence). CDR3 region: CASSARDFYEQYF. Written as DNA, the CDR3 is TGTGCCAGCAGTGCAAGAGATTTCTACGAGCAGTACTTC.

This clonotype was detected a few times. V gene TRBV20-1 combines with J gene TRBJ2-3, with D unresolved. Germline CDR1 and CDR2: DFQATT and SNEGSKA (reference sequence). V shed 4 bases and J shed 2 bases, with 13 bases lying between them. This CDR3 comprises 14 residues. In DNA, the CDR3 is TGCAGTGCTACCCCCGGCGGAGCCACAGATACGCAGTATTTT. Amino acids: CSATPGGATDTQYF.